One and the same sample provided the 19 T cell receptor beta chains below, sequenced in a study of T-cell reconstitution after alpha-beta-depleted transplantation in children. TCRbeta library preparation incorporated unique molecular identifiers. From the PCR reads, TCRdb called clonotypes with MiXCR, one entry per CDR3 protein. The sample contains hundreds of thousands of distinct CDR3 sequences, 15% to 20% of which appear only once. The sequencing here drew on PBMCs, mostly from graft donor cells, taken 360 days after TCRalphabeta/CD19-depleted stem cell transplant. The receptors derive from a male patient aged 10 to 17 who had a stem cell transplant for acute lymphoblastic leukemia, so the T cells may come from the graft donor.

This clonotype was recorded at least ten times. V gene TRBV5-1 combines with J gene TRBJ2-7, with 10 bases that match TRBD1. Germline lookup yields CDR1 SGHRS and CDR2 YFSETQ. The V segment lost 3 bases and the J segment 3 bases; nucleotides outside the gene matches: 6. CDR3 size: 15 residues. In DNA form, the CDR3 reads TGCGCCAGCAGCTCCCGGACAGGGGGAGTCTACGAGCAGTACTTC. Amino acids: CASSSRTGGVYEQYF.

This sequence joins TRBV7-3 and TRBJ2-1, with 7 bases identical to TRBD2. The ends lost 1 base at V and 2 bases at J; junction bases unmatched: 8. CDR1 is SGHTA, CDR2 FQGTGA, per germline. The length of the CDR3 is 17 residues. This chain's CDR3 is CASSLSWAGDPYNEQFF. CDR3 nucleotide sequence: TGTGCCAGCAGCTTAAGTTGGGCGGGAGACCCCTACAATGAGCAGTTCTTC. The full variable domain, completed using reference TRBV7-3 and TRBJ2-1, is GAGVSQTPSNKVTEKGKYVELRCDPISGHTALYWYRQSLGQGPEFLIYFQGTGAADDSGLPNDRFFAVRPEGSVSTLKIQRTERGDSAVYLCASSLSWAGDPYNEQFFGPGTRLTVL.

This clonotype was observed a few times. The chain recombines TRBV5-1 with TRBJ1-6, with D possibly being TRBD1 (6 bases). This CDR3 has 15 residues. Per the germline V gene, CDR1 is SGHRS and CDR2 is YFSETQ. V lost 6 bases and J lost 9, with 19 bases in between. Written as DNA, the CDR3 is TGCGCCAGCATCGCTTCCCCAGGGGAGGCTTCACCCCTCCACTTT. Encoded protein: CASIASPGEASPLHF.

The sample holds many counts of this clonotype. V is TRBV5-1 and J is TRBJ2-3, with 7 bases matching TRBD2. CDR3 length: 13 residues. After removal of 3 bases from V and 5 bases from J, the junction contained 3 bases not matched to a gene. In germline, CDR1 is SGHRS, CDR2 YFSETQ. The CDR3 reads CASSWREGDTQYF. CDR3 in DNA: TGCGCCAGCAGCTGGAGGGAGGGAGATACGCAGTATTTT.

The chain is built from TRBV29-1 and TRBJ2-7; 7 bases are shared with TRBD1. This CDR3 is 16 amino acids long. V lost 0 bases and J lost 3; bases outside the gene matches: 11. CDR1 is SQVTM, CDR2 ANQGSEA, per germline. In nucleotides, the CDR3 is TGCAGCGTTGAAGATCCCACTACGGGACAGAGCTACGAGCAGTACTTC. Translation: CSVEDPTTGQSYEQYF.

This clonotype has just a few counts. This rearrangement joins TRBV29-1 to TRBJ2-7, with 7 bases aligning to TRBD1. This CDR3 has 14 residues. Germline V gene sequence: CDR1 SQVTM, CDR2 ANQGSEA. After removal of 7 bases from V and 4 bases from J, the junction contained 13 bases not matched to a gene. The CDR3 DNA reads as TGCAGCGCCTGCTTGGACAGGACGAGTTACGAGCAGTACTTC. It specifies CSACLDRTSYEQYF.

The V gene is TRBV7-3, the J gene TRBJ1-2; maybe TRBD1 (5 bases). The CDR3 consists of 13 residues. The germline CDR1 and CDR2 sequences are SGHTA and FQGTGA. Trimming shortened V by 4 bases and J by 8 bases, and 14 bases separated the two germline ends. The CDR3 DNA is TGTGCCAGCAGCTCCCGGGACGGGGGGGGCTACACCTTC. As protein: CASSSRDGGGYTF.

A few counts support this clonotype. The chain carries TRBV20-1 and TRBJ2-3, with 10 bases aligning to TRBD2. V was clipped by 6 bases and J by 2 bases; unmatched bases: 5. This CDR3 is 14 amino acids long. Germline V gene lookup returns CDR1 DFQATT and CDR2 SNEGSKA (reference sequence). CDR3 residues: CSAVSGRPTDTQYF. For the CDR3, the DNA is TGCAGTGCCGTTAGCGGGAGGCCCACAGATACGCAGTATTTT.

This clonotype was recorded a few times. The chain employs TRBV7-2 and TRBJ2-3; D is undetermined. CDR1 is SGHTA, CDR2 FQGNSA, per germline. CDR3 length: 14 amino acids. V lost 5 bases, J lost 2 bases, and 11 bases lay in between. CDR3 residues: CASSPALPTDTQYF. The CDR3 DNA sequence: TGTGCCAGCAGCCCCGCTCTTCCCACAGATACGCAGTATTTT. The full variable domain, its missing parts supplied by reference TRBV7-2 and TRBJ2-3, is GAGVSQSPSNKVTEKGKDVELRCDPISGHTALYWYRQSLGQGLEFLIYFQGNSAPDKSGLPSDRFSAERTGGSVSTLTIQRTQQEDSAVYLCASSPALPTDTQYFGPGTRLTVL.

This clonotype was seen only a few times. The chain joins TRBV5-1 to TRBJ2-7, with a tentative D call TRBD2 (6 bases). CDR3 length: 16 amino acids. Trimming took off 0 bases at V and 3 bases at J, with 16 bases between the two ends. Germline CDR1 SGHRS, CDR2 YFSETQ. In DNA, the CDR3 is TGCGCCAGCAGCTTGGAGTTGGGACTGGCTTACTACGAGCAGTACTTC. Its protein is CASSLELGLAYYEQYF.

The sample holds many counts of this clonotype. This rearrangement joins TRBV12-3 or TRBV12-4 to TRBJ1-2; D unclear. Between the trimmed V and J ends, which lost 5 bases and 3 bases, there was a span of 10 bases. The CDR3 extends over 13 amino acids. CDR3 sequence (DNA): TGTGCCAGCAGTGTCCAGGACTACTATGGCTACACCTTC. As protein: CASSVQDYYGYTF.

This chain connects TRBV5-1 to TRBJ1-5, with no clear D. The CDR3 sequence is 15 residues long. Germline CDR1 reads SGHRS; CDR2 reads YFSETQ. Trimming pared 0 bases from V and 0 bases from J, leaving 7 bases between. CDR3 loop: CASSLGHHSNQPQHF. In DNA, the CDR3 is TGCGCCAGCAGCTTGGGACACCATAGCAATCAGCCCCAGCATTTT.

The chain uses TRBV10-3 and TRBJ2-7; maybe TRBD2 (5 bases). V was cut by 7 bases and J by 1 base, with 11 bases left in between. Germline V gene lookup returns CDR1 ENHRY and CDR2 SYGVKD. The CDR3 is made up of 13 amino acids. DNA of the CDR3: TGTGCCATCATGAGCGGTACTTCCTACGAGCAGTACTTC. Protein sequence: CAIMSGTSYEQYF.

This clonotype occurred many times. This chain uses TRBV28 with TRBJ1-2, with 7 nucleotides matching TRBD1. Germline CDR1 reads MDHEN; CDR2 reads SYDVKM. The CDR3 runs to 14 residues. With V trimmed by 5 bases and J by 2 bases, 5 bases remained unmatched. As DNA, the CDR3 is TGTGCCAGCAGTAACCCAGGGGGGAACTATGGCTACACCTTC. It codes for CASSNPGGNYGYTF.

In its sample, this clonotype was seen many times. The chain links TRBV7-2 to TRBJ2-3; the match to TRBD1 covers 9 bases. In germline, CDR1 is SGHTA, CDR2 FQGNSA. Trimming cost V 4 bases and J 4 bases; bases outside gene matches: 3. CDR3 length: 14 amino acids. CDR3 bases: TGTGCCAGCAGCTCCAGGACAGGGGCAGATACGCAGTATTTT. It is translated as CASSSRTGADTQYF.

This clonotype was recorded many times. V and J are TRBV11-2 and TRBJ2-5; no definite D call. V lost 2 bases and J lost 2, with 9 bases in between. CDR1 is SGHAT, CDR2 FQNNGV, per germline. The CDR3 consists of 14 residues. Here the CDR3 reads CASSLFEIQETQYF. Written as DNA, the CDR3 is TGTGCCAGCAGCTTATTTGAAATTCAAGAGACCCAGTACTTC. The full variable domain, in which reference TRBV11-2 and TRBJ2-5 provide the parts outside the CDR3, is EAGVAQSPRYKIIEKRQSVAFWCNPISGHATLYWYQQILGQGPKLLIQFQNNGVVDDSQLPKDRFSAERLKGVDSTLKIQPAKLEDSAVYLCASSLFEIQETQYFGPGTRLLVL.

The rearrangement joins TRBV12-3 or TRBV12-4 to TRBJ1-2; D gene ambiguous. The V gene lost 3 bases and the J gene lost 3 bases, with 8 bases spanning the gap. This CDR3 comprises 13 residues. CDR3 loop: CASSFRVDYGYTF. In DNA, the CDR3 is TGTGCCAGCAGTTTCCGGGTTGACTATGGCTACACCTTC.

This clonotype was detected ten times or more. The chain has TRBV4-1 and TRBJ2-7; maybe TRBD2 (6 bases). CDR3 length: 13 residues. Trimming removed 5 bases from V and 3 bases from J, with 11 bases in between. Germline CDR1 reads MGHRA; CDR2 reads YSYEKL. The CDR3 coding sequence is TGCGCCAGCAGCTCGGGACTCGACTACGAGCAGTACTTC. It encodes CASSSGLDYEQYF.

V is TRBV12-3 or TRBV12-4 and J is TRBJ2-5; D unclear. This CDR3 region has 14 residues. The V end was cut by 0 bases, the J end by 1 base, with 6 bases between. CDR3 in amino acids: CASSLAPIQETQYF. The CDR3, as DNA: TGTGCCAGCAGTTTAGCTCCGATCCAAGAGACCCAGTACTTC.